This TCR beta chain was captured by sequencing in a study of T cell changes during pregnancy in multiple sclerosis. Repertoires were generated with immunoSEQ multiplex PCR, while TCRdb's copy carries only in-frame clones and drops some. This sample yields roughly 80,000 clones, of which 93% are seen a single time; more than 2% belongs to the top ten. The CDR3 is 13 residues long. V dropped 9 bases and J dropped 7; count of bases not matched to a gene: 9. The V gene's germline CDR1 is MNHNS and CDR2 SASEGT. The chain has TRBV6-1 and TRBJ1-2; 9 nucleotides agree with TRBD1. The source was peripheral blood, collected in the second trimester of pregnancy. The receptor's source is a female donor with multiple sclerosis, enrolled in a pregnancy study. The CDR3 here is CARPNRGRGGYTF. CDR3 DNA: TGTGCCAGACCTAACAGGGGGCGGGGTGGCTACACCTTC.